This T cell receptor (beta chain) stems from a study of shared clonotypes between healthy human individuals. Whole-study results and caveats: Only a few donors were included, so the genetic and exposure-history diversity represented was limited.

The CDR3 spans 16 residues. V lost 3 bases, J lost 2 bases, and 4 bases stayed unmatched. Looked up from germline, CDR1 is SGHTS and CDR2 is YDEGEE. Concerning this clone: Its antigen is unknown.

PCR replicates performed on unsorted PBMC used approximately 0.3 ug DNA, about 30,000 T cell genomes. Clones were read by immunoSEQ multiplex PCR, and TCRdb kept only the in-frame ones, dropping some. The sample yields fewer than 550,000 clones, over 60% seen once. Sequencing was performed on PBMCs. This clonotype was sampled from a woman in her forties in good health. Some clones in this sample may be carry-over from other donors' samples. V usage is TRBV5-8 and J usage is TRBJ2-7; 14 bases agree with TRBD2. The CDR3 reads CASSWGTSGSPYEQYF. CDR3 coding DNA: TGTGCCAGCAGCTGGGGGACTAGCGGGAGCCCCTACGAGCAGTACTTC.